This T cell receptor beta chain was captured by sequencing in a study of control samples from healthy donors and cancer patients. The CDR3 is 19 amino acids. Germline loops: CDR1 SGHNT, CDR2 YYREEE (reference sequence). Trimming removed 1 base from V and 2 bases from J; junction bases left unmatched: 14. Assay: immunoSEQ multiplex PCR; the TCRdb copy retains only in-frame clones and omits some. The table shows about 100,000 clones, with roughly 92% occurring only once. This TCR was sampled from a human donor in good health. The donor label of this sample is uncertain. The rearrangement joins TRBV5-4 to TRBJ1-2; 10 bases align to TRBD1. Sequencing input: blood. The CDR3 reads CASSLNPRDRGPPNYGYTF. The CDR3 region has the DNA TGTGCCAGCAGCTTGAACCCCCGGGACAGGGGCCCTCCCAACTATGGCTACACCTTC.